The 13 T cell receptor beta chains below were found in one sample sequenced in a study of identifying expanded T cells in peripheral blood. The table came from immunoSEQ multiplex PCR; TCRdb's copy has only in-frame clones and leaves some out. There are over 100,000 clones in the sample; roughly nine tenths occur only once, and 7.5% to 10% lies in the top ten. The sample consisted of blood. These receptors were obtained from a person aged 18 to 75 in good health.

CDR3 coding DNA: TGTGCCAGTAGTATATACCGGCAGCAAAACATTCAGTACTTC. It is translated as CASSIYRQQNIQYF. The V and J genes are TRBV19 and TRBJ2-4; D gene ambiguous. Germline-derived CDR1 and CDR2 are LNHDA and SQIVND (reference sequence). The V and J ends lost 2 bases and 5 bases respectively, with 10 bases between them. This CDR3 is 14 amino acids long.

This chain connects TRBV6-1 to TRBJ2-6; TRBD1 aligns across 7 bases. V lost 4 bases, J lost 0 bases, and 3 bases stayed unmatched. In germline, CDR1 is MNHNS, CDR2 SASEGT. The CDR3 runs 16 residues. The DNA of the CDR3 is TGTGCCAGCAGTGGGGACAGCCTCTCTGGGGCCAACGTCCTGACTTTC. It codes for CASSGDSLSGANVLTF.

In its sample, this clone was seen once. J is TRBJ2-1 and V is TRBV7-6; tentatively, D is TRBD1 or TRBD2 (6 bases each). CDR3 size: 15 residues. Germline V CDR1 and CDR2: SGHVS, FNYEAQ. V lost 0 bases and J 5 bases, leaving 11 bases between the germline ends. The CDR3 DNA sequence: TGTGCCAGCAGCTTAGCCGGGGGCAATAACAATGAGCAGTTCTTC. It encodes CASSLAGGNNNEQFF. The variable domain in full, completed from reference TRBV7-6 and TRBJ2-1, reads GAGVSQSPRYKVTKRGQDVALRCDPISGHVSLYWYRQALGQGPEFLTYFNYEAQQDKSGLPNDRFSAERPEGSISTLTIQRTEQRDSAMYRCASSLAGGNNNEQFFGPGTRLTVL.

This clone showed up just once. V is TRBV10-1 and J is TRBJ2-2; 10 nucleotides line up with TRBD1. The length of the CDR3 is 13 residues. Trimming removed 7 bases from V and 6 bases from J; junction bases left unmatched: 2. Germline CDR1 is WNHNN and CDR2 is SYGVQD (reference sequence). CDR3 residues: CASTGQGAGELFF. As DNA, the CDR3 is TGCGCCAGCACTGGACAGGGGGCCGGGGAGCTGTTTTTT.

V is TRBV2 and J is TRBJ1-1, with D maybe TRBD1 (5 bases). CDR1 is SNHLY, CDR2 FYNNEI, per germline. The CDR3 has 16 residues. The V end was cut by 3 bases, the J end by 3 bases, with 17 bases between. The CDR3 nucleotides are TGTGCCAGCAGTGATGGGAGGGGTTATCAGGACACTGAAGCTTTCTTT. The encoded protein is CASSDGRGYQDTEAFF.

This rearrangement joins TRBV27 to TRBJ2-7, with 14 bases that match TRBD2. V shed 2 bases, J shed 4 bases, and the junction held 4 bases outside the gene matches. The CDR3 is made up of 16 amino acids. CDR1 and CDR2 (germline): MNHEY, SMNVEV (reference sequence). As DNA, the CDR3 is TGTGCCAGCAGTTTACGACTAGCGGGGGGGCGGTACGAGCAGTACTTC. It codes for CASSLRLAGGRYEQYF.

This sequence joins TRBV5-1 and TRBJ1-6; 7 bases are shared with TRBD1. Trimming cost V 2 bases and J 7 bases; bases outside gene matches: 6. Germline CDR1 is SGHRS and CDR2 is YFSETQ. The CDR3 is 15 amino acids. The DNA of the CDR3 is TGCGCCAGCAGCTTACAGGGGATTTCGAATTCACCCCTCCACTTT. Protein: CASSLQGISNSPLHF.

The chain recombines TRBV13 with TRBJ2-7; D gene unclear. Germline CDR1 PRHDT, CDR2 FYEKMQ (reference sequence). Trimming took off 2 bases at V and 3 bases at J, with 5 bases between the two ends. This CDR3 is built from 12 residues. The CDR3 bases are TGTGCCAGCAGCTTATCCGGCTACGAGCAGTACTTC. Translated, it gives CASSLSGYEQYF.

In nucleotides, the CDR3 is TGTGCCAGCAGAACCCCATTAAGCGGATATAGCTGGGGCACTGAAGCTTTCTTT. Its translation is CASRTPLSGYSWGTEAFF. This sequence joins TRBV2 and TRBJ1-1; D unclear. Germline CDR1 SNHLY, CDR2 FYNNEI. The V gene lost 6 bases and the J gene lost 4 bases, with 27 bases spanning the gap. This CDR3 has 18 residues.

The chain has TRBV7-2 and TRBJ2-3; D call uncertain. The germline V gene has CDR1 SGHTA and CDR2 FQGNSA. CDR3 size: 14 residues. Deletions cut 1 base from V and 4 bases from J, with 9 bases between. The CDR3 spells CASSLGMSSDTQYF. The CDR3 DNA is TGTGCCAGCAGCTTAGGTATGTCTTCAGATACGCAGTATTTT.

The rearrangement links TRBV5-1 to TRBJ2-1; D ambiguous. The germline V and J ends were trimmed by 1 base and 7 bases, with 3 bases remaining between them. The germline V gene encodes CDR1 SGHRS and CDR2 YFSETQ. The CDR3 runs to 11 residues. In DNA, the CDR3 is TGCGCCAGCAGCTTGCTGAATGAGCAGTTCTTC. Translation: CASSLLNEQFF.

This rearrangement joins TRBV6-6 to TRBJ2-1; D is tentatively TRBD1 or TRBD2 (5 bases each). The CDR3 contains 13 residues. V lost 6 bases and J 4 bases, leaving 10 bases between the germline ends. CDR1 is MNHNY, CDR2 SVGAGI, per germline (reference sequence). CDR3 coding DNA: TGTGCCAGCAGCCAGGGACCATACAATGAGCAGTTCTTC. Translation: CASSQGPYNEQFF.

J is TRBJ1-2 and V is TRBV19; D gene unclear. From germline, CDR1 is LNHDA and CDR2 SQIVND (reference sequence). V was cut by 6 bases and J by 0 bases, with 17 bases left in between. The CDR3 runs to 16 residues. The CDR3 region is CASSPNREPANYGYTF. The CDR3 DNA sequence: TGTGCCAGTAGCCCAAACCGGGAACCAGCTAACTATGGCTACACCTTC.